This paragraph covers one TCR beta chain sequence. The antigen is unknown. The sample comes from a study of T cell responses to AZD1222 COVID-19 vaccine. The wider study: Second-dose recipients at about 4 or about 12 weeks were treated as one pooled group.

From germline, CDR1 is LGHDT and CDR2 YNNKEL (reference sequence). V was pared by 0 bases and J by 9 bases, with 18 bases between. The CDR3 is 15 amino acids. Repertoires were generated with immunoSEQ multiplex PCR, while TCRdb's copy carries only in-frame clones and drops some. The profile covers under 110,000 clones, with about 90% appearing a single time and 16% taken by the ten largest. Study-wide points: An increase in Spike-specific TCR breadth and depth was observed after two AZD1222 doses. Donors were largely white British and mainly female; clonal diversity was possibly underestimated.

The specimen was peripheral blood, collected on day 0 of AZD1222 vaccination. The clonotype was recovered from an adult in good health. The chain uses TRBV3-1 (or the pseudogene TRBV3-2) and TRBJ2-7; D may correspond to TRBD1 or TRBD2 (5 bases each). CDR3 nucleotides: TGTGCCAGCAGCCAAGATCTCCTAGGGGCTAGCAGGCAGTACTTC. It yields the protein CASSQDLLGASRQYF.